This T cell receptor (beta chain) was retrieved from a study of neurological immune-mediated disorders. Unsorted libraries were generated from 2 million PBMCs. These cells had been stored in RNAlater at -80 C. V was clipped by 0 bases and J by 5 bases; unmatched bases: 7. The CDR3 is 16 residues long. The V gene's germline CDR1 is SGHRS and CDR2 YFSETQ. Comment on this clonotype: What it binds is unknown.

The authors produced cDNA by 5'RACE using 10-nucleotide random UMIs. Using its own MiXCR run on the 5' RACE reads, TCRdb lists one record per CDR3 protein. The table records about 120,000 distinct CDR3 sequences, roughly 3.2% of them present only once. The study's findings and limits: The repertoires of 18 of 34 multiple sclerosis patients fell into one related-CDR3 cluster (a possible signature) under phylogenetic grouping.

The sequencing input was PBMCs. The V gene is TRBV5-1, the J gene TRBJ2-5; TRBD2 matches 10 bases. The TCR comes from a woman aged 25 to 39 with multiple sclerosis. As DNA, the CDR3 is TGCGCCAGCAGCTTGGCGTTAGCGGGAGGACGGGAGACCCAGTACTTC. It encodes CASSLALAGGRETQYF.